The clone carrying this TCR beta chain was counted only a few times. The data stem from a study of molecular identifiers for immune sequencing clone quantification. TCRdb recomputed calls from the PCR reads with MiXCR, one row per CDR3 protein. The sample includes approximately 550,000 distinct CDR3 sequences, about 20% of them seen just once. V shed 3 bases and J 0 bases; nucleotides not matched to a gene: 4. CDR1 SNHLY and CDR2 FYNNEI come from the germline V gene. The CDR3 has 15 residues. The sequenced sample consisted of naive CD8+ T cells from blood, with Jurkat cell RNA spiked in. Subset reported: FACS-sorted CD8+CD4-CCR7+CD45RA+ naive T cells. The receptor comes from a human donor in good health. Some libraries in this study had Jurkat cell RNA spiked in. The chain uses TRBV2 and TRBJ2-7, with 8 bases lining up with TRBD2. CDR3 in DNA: TGTGCCAGCAGTGACGGGGGGGGCCTCTCCTACGAGCAGTACTTC. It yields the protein CASSDGGGLSYEQYF.